A selection of T cell receptor beta chains follows, all from one sample in a study of control samples from healthy donors and cancer patients. Profiling relied on immunoSEQ multiplex PCR, and the TCRdb table lists in-frame clones only, not all of them. The profile shows some 130,000 clones, roughly 92% of them singletons. The specimen was blood. These TCRs come from a man under 40 in good health. Both conserved end residues are part of each CDR3. A D gene is named only where the DNA matches it firmly. Clone size is stated in some rows and not others, as once, few, many or a class when expanded.

.	TRBJ2-7	TRBV7-3	.	15	TGTGCCAGCAGCCCAGGGCCCTCCACGCCTTACGAGCAGTACTTC	CASSPGPSTPYEQYF
.	TRBJ2-7	TRBV11-2	.	11	TGTGCCAGCAGCTTTAGGAACGAGCAGTACTTC	CASSFRNEQYF
.	TRBJ2-1	TRBV18	.	14	TGTGCCAGCTCAAACGAGGGCCCTCGTAATGAGCAGCTCTTC	CASSNEGPRNEQLF
.	TRBJ1-1	TRBV27	TRBD1	16	TGTGCCAGCAGTCCACAACTGACAGGGGCGAACACTGAAGCTTTCTTT	CASSPQLTGANTEAFF
.	TRBJ1-6	TRBV6-4	.	15	TGTGCCAGCAGTGACCGACCCGGGGTTAATTCACCCCTCCACTTT	CASSDRPGVNSPLHF
.	TRBJ2-1	TRBV11-2	TRBD2	13	TGTGCCAGCAGCTTACTAGCGGGCAATGAGCAGTTCTTC	CASSLLAGNEQFF
.	TRBJ2-7	TRBV1	.	17	TGCACCAGCAGCCAAGTGACTCGGCTAGCGCGGACCTACGAGCAGTACTTC	CTSSQVTRLARTYEQYF
.	TRBJ2-5	TRBV7-9	TRBD1	15	TGTGCCAGCAGCTTCGACAGGGGCCATCGAGAGACCCAGTACTTC	CASSFDRGHRETQYF
.	TRBJ1-6	TRBV28	TRBD1	16	TGTGCCAGCAGACGACAGGGGGCAAAGGGTAATTCACCCCTCCACTTT	CASRRQGAKGNSPLHF
.	TRBJ2-1	TRBV11-3	.	15	TGTGCCAGCAGCTCGTTAAGAGGGACCCTCGGTAAGCAGTTCTTC	CASSSLRGTLGKQFF
.	TRBJ2-3	TRBV4-2	TRBD2	15	TGTGCCAGCAGCCCTGGGAGGGCCAGCACAGATACGCAGTATTTT	CASSPGRASTDTQYF
.	TRBJ2-7	TRBV14	.	14	TGTGCCAGCAGAATATCTGGCGGCTCCTACGAGCAGTACTTC	CASRISGGSYEQYF
.	TRBJ1-4	TRBV29-1	TRBD1	14	TGCAGCGTTCAACAGGGGGAACGGAGTGAAAAACTGTTTTTT	CSVQQGERSEKLFF
.	TRBJ1-1	TRBV11-3	.	13	TGTGCCAGCAGCTGGACAGAAAACACTGAAGCTTTCTTT	CASSWTENTEAFF
.	TRBJ1-3	TRBV28	.	13	TGTGCCAGCACACCGGGTAATGGAAACACCATATATTTT	CASTPGNGNTIYF
.	TRBJ1-2	TRBV15	.	11	TGTGCCACCAGCAGGGGATTTGGCTACACCTTC	CATSRGFGYTF
.	TRBJ1-2	TRBV9	.	19	TGTGCCAGCAGCGTAGCGGTCGTAGGGGGAGGGTTAAGGGACTATGGCTACACCTTC	CASSVAVVGGGLRDYGYTF
.	TRBJ2-3	TRBV27	TRBD2	15	TGTGCCAGCAGGGAGACTAGCGGGGACATAGATACGCAGTATTTT	CASRETSGDIDTQYF
.	TRBJ2-1	TRBV5-1	TRBD2	17	TGCGCCAGCAGCTTGGCCGGGACTAGCGGGAGCTACAATGAGCAGTTCTTC	CASSLAGTSGSYNEQFF
.	TRBJ1-5	TRBV30	.	13	TGTGCCTGGAGTGAGGGGTTGCATCAGCCCCAGCATTTT	CAWSEGLHQPQHF
.	TRBJ1-4	TRBV4-3	TRBD1	17	TGCGCCAGCAGCCAAGATGGAGCCGGGACAGGGGGCGAGGGACTGTTTTTT	CASSQDGAGTGGEGLFF
.	TRBJ1-1	TRBV25-1	.	13	TGTGCCAGCTTACGGGGGGTCCACACTGAAGCTTTCTTT	CASLRGVHTEAFF
.	TRBJ1-1	TRBV19	.	13	TGTGCCAGTAGTATCCAGAGGGTTGCTGAAGCTTTCTTT	CASSIQRVAEAFF
.	TRBJ1-6	TRBV6-5	.	11	TGTGCCAGCAGCAATAATTCACCCCTCCACTTT	CASSNNSPLHF
.	TRBJ1-1	TRBV12-3/TRBV12-4	.	13	TGTGCCAGCAGTCCTATGGGCAGGAGTGAAGCTTTCTTT	CASSPMGRSEAFF
.	TRBJ1-2	TRBV3-1/TRBV3-2	TRBD1	14	TGTGCCAGCAGCCAAGGTCGGGGACAGGGGGGAGGAACCTTC	CASSQGRGQGGGTF
.	TRBJ2-7	TRBV4-1	TRBD2	15	TGCGCCAGCAGCCAATCCGGGACTACCTCCTACGAGCAGTACTTC	CASSQSGTTSYEQYF
.	TRBJ2-1	TRBV13	TRBD2	17	TGTGCCAGCAGCTTAGCGCCTAGACTAGCGGAAGACAATGAGCAGTTCTTC	CASSLAPRLAEDNEQFF
.	TRBJ1-6	TRBV5-6	.	15	TGTGCCAGCAGCTTGTTTGGGGACCTAGGATCACCCCTCCACTTT	CASSLFGDLGSPLHF
.	TRBJ2-7	TRBV12-3/TRBV12-4	.	13	TGTGCCAGCAGTTTAGGGCAGGTCTACGAGCAGTACTTC	CASSLGQVYEQYF
once	TRBJ2-7	TRBV19	.	13	TGTGCCAGTTCTGCGGGACTCACCTACGAGCAGTACTTC	CASSAGLTYEQYF
few	TRBJ1-1	TRBV7-9	.	16	TGTGCCAGCAGCTTAACAGTAACGGATATGAACACTGAAGCTTTCTTT	CASSLTVTDMNTEAFF
.	TRBJ1-1	TRBV7-3	.	16	TGTGCCAGCAGCTTAACCCCAGGGGCCGTGGACACTGAAGCTTTCTTT	CASSLTPGAVDTEAFF
.	TRBJ2-3	TRBV19	.	13	TGTGCCACGCTTCTGGTCGGCACAGATACGCAGTATTTT	CATLLVGTDTQYF
once	TRBJ2-3	TRBV15	.	13	TGTGCCTTTGGGGCAGATAGCACAGATACGCAGTATTTT	CAFGADSTDTQYF
.	TRBJ1-2	TRBV28	TRBD1	17	TGTGCCAGCAGTTCTCAACACGCGACAGGGCCAGAGTATGGCTACACCTTC	CASSSQHATGPEYGYTF
few	TRBJ2-7	TRBV6-2/TRBV6-3	TRBD2	14	TGTGCCAGCAGCTTAGCGGGAGAAGCCTACGAGCAGTACTTC	CASSLAGEAYEQYF
.	TRBJ2-1	TRBV27	.	17	TGTGCCAGCAGTTTATCCCCTGTTGGACCGGTCCTCAATGAGCAGTTCTTC	CASSLSPVGPVLNEQFF
.	TRBJ1-2	TRBV7-8	TRBD1	15	TGTGCCAGCAGCGCCGGACAGGGGATCGACTATGGCTACACCTTC	CASSAGQGIDYGYTF
.	TRBJ1-1	TRBV14	.	14	TGTGCCAGCAGCCGGGCACAGGGTTTGGAGAAAGCTTTCTTT	CASSRAQGLEKAFF
.	TRBJ1-1	TRBV11-3	.	15	TGTGCCAGCAGCACTAGAAGACCCATGAACACTGAAGCTTTCTTT	CASSTRRPMNTEAFF
.	TRBJ2-1	TRBV2	.	14	TGTGCCAGCGGCCGAACGGGGCAGTACAATGAGCAGTTCTTC	CASGRTGQYNEQFF
.	TRBJ2-7	TRBV2	TRBD2	15	TGTGCCAGCAGGGGGACTAGCGGGAAGGCCTACGAGCAGTACTTC	CASRGTSGKAYEQYF
.	TRBJ2-7	TRBV15	TRBD2	15	TGTGCCACCAGCAGAGAACTAGCGGGAGTAAGCGAGCAGTACTTC	CATSRELAGVSEQYF
once	TRBJ2-2	TRBV9	TRBD2	15	TGTGCCAGCAGCGTAACTAGCGGGAGTACCGGGGAGCTGTTTTTT	CASSVTSGSTGELFF
.	TRBJ1-5	TRBV4-1	TRBD1	16	TGCGCCAGCAGCCAAGATTTGGGGACAGGGCATCAGCCCCAGCATTTT	CASSQDLGTGHQPQHF
.	TRBJ1-4	TRBV6-5	.	15	TGTGCCAGCAGTCCCTTCTGGACAGCTAATGAAAAACTGTTTTTT	CASSPFWTANEKLFF
.	TRBJ1-1	TRBV27	TRBD1	14	TGTGCCAGCAGTCAGATAAACGCCGGGACAGGGGCTTTCTTT	CASSQINAGTGAFF
.	TRBJ2-3	TRBV28	.	20	TGTGCCAGCACCTTTATTGGTTGGGAGCAAAGTACGACTAGCACAGATACGCAGTATTTT	CASTFIGWEQSTTSTDTQYF
.	TRBJ2-6	TRBV9	.	15	TGTGCCAGCAGCGTACAAGGTGCTGGGGCCAACGTCCTGACTTTC	CASSVQGAGANVLTF
.	TRBJ2-1	TRBV24-1	TRBD2	13	TGTGCCACCAGTGATTTGACTAGCGGTGAGCAGTTCTTC	CATSDLTSGEQFF
.	TRBJ2-1	TRBV19	TRBD2	14	TGTGCCAGTAGTTTGGGACTAGCGGACAATGAGCAGTTCTTC	CASSLGLADNEQFF